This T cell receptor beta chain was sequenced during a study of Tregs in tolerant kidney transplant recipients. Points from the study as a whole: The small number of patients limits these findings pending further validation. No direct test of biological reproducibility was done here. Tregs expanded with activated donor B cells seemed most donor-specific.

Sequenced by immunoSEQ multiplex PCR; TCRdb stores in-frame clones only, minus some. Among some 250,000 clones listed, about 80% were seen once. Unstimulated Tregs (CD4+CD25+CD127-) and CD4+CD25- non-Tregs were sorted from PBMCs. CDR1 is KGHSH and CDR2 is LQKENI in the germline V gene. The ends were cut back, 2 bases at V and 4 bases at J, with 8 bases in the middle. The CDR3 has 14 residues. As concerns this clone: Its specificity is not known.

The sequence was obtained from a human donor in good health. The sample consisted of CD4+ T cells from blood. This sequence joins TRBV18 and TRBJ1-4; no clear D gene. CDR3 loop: CASSPSQLNEKLFF. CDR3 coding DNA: TGTGCCAGCTCACCAAGTCAGCTTAATGAAAAACTGTTTTTT. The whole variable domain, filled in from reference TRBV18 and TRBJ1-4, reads NAGVMQNPRHLVRRRGQEARLRCSPMKGHSHVYWYRQLPEEGLKFMVYLQKENIIDESGMPKERFSAEFPKEGPSILRIQQVVRGDSAAYFCASSPSQLNEKLFFGSGTQLSVL.